The clone carrying this T cell receptor beta chain has a handful of counts. The antigen is not known. The beta constant-region primer was an equimolar mix of two oligonucleotides covering TRBC1 and TRBC2. Ligated cDNA was amplified by four rounds of PCR with nested alpha and beta constant-region primers and SP2. TCRdb redid the calling of the UMI-ligation and nested PCR reads with MiXCR, one entry per CDR3 protein. The sample holds over 110,000 distinct CDR3 sequences, approximately 20% seen once. Sequential positive selection took CD4 T cells first, then CD8 T cells. Cells stained for CD3, CD4, CD8, CD45RA and CD27 were sorted into four subsets. The CDR3 length is 16 residues. V lost 1 base, J lost 3 bases, and 15 bases lay in between. Per the germline V gene, CDR1 is MGHRA and CDR2 is YSYEKL. This sample was included in a study of naive and memory T cell subsets. Study results and limitations: Diversity fell and Gini index rose from naive through CM, EM, EMRA. Possibly reflecting memory cells re-expressing CD45RA, a few larger clonotypes occurred in naive repertoires, especially CD8.

Sequenced sample: naive CD8+ T cells from blood. The sequence was obtained from a human donor in good health. The chain has TRBV4-1 and TRBJ1-1; TRBD1 is a possible D gene (5 bases). The CDR3 loop reads CASSQGQGGSDTEAFF. CDR3 bases: TGCGCCAGCAGCCAAGGCCAGGGTGGTTCAGACACTGAAGCTTTCTTT.